This T cell receptor beta chain stems from a study of T cells in localized non-small cell lung cancer. The CDR3 is 15 amino acids. Germline-derived CDR1 and CDR2 are MNHEY and SMNVEV (reference sequence). Trimming left V 5 bases short and J 3 bases short, with 16 bases between. Data came from immunoSEQ multiplex PCR; TCRdb stores just in-frame clones and leaves some out. The table has roughly 32,000 clones, approximately 88% seen once. This sequence joins TRBV27 and TRBJ2-5, with D possibly called TRBD1 or TRBD2 (6 bases each). The starting material was peripheral blood mononuclear cells, obtained before any cancer treatment. This TCR came from a woman between 40 and 69 years old with stage III lung adenocarcinoma. DNA for the CDR3: TGTGCCAGCAGTCTCGGTCGGGGGCGGGAAGAGACCCAGTACTTC. This encodes CASSLGRGREETQYF.